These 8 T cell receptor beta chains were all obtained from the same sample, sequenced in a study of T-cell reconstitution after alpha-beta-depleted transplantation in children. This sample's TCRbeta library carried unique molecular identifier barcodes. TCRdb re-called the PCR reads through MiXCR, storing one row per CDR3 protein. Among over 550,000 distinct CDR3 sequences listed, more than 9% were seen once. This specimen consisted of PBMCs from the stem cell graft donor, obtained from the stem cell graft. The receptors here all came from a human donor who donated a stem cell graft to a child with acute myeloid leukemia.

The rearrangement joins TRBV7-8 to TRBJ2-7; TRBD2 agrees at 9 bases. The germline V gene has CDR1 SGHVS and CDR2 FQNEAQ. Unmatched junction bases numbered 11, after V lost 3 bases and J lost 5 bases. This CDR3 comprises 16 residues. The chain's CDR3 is CASSLVAGGTPNEQYF. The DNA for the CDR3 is TGTGCCAGCAGCTTGGTGGCGGGAGGGACCCCCAACGAGCAGTACTTC.

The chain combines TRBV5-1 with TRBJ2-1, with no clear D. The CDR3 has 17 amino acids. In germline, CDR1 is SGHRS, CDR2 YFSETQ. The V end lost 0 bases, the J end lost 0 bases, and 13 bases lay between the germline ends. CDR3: CASSLELGRLSYNEQFF. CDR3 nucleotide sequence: TGCGCCAGCAGCTTGGAGTTAGGAAGACTCTCCTACAATGAGCAGTTCTTC.

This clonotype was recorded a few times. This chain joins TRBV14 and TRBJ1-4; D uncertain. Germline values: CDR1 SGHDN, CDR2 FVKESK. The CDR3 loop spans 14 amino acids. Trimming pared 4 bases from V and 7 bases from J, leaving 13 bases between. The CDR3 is CASSPALPGEKLFF. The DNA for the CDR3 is TGTGCCAGCAGCCCGGCTCTCCCTGGTGAAAAACTGTTTTTT.

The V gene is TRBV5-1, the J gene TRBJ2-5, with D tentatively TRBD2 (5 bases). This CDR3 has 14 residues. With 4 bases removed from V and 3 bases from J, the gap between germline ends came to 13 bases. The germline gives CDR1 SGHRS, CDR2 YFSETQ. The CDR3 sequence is CASSPDSGKETQYF. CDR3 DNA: TGCGCCAGCAGCCCTGATTCGGGAAAAGAGACCCAGTACTTC. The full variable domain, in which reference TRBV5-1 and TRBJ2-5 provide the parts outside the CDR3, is KAGVTQTPRYLIKTRGQQVTLSCSPISGHRSVSWYQQTPGQGLQFLFEYFSETQRNKGNFPGRFSGRQFSNSRSEMNVSTLELGDSALYLCASSPDSGKETQYFGPGTRLLVL.

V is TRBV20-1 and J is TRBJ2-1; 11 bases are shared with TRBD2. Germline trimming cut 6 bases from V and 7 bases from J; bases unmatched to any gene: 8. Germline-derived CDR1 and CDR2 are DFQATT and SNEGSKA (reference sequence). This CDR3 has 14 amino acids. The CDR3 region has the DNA TGCAGTGCCCTAACTAGCGGGAGAGGGAATGAGCAGTTCTTC. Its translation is CSALTSGRGNEQFF.

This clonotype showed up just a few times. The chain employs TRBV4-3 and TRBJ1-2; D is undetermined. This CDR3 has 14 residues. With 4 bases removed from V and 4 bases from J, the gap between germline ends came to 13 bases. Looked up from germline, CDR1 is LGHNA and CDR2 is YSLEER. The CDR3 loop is CASSPPGGVYGYTF. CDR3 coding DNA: TGCGCCAGCAGCCCTCCTGGCGGTGTCTATGGCTACACCTTC.

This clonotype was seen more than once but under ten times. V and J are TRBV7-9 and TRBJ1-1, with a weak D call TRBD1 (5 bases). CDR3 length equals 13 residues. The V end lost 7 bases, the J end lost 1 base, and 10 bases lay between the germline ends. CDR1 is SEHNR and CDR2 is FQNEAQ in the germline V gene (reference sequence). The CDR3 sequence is CASTGRQNTEAFF. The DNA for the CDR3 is TGTGCCAGCACGGGACGCCAGAACACTGAAGCTTTCTTT.

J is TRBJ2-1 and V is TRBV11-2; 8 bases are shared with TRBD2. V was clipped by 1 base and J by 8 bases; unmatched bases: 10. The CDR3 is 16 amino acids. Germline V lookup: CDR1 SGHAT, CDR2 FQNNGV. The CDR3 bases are TGTGCCAGCAGCTTAGGGCTAGCGGGTTCGAGGGATGAGCAGTTCTTC. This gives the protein CASSLGLAGSRDEQFF.